This note documents a single T cell receptor beta chain sequence. Its antigen remains unidentified. The data originate from a study of T cells expressing NK-cell markers. From germline, CDR1 is SNHLY and CDR2 FYNNEI. The CDR3 totals 15 residues. Overall study findings and caveats: Nothing established the HCMV specificity of expanded NKG2C+ T cell clones.

TCRdb reprocessed the 5' RACE reads and stores each CDR3 protein as one record, lacking DNA. The table counts roughly 390,000 distinct CDR3 sequences; around 11% lies in the top ten. The clonotype originates from a woman aged 45 to 65 in good health. J is TRBJ1-5 and V is TRBV2; the TRBD1 assignment by TCRdb is unverifiable without DNA. Sequencing was done on a sample of blood T cells: a sorted CD56 or NKG2C T cell subset, CD4+ or CD8+ T cells, or bulk PBMC T cells (not recorded which). The CDR3 loop reads CASAPDPGGVQPQHF.